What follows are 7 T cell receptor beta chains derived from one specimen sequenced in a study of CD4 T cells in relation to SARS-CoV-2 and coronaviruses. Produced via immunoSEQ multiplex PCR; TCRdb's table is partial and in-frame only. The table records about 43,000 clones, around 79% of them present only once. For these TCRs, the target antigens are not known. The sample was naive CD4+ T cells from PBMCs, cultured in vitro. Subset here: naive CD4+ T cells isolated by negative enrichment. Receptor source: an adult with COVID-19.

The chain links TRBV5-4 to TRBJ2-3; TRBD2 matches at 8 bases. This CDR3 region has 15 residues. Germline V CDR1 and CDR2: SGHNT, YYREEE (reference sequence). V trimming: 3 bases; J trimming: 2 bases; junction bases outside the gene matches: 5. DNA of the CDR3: TGTGCCAGCAGCTCCGGGACTAGGTCCACAGATACGCAGTATTTT. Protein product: CASSSGTRSTDTQYF.

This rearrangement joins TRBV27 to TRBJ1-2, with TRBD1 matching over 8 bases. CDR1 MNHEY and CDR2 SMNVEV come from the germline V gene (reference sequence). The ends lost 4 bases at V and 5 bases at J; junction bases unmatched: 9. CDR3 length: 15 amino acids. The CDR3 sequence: CASSSPLTGEYGYTF. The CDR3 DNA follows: TGTGCCAGCAGTTCCCCTTTGACAGGGGAGTATGGCTACACCTTC.

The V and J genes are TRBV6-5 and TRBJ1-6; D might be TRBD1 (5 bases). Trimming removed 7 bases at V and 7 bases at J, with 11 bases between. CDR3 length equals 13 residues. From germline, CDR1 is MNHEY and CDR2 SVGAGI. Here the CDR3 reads CASNRDGNSPLHF. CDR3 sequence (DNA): TGTGCCAGCAATAGGGACGGCAATTCACCCCTCCACTTT.

The CDR3 loop reads CASSKEAGTGGYEQYF. For the CDR3, the DNA is TGTGCCAGTAGTAAGGAAGCCGGGACAGGGGGCTACGAGCAGTACTTC. The rearrangement uses TRBV19 and TRBJ2-7, with 11 nucleotides matching TRBD1. The J segment lost 3 bases and the V segment lost 4 bases, leaving 8 bases of the junction unmatched. The CDR3 is 16 amino acids. The germline gives CDR1 LNHDA, CDR2 SQIVND (reference sequence).

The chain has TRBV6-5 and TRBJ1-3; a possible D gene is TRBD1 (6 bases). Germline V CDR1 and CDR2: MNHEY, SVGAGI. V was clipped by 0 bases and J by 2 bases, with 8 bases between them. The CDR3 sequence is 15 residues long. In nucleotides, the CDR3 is TGTGCCAGCAGTTACTCAAGACAGGCTGGAAACACCATATATTTT. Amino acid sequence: CASSYSRQAGNTIYF.

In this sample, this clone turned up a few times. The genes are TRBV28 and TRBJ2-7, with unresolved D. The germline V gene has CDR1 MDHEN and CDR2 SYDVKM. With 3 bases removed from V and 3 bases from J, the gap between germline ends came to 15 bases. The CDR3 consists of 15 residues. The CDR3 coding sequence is TGTGCCAGCAGTTTTTTTTCAGTTGGGGTCTACGAGCAGTACTTC. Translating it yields CASSFFSVGVYEQYF.

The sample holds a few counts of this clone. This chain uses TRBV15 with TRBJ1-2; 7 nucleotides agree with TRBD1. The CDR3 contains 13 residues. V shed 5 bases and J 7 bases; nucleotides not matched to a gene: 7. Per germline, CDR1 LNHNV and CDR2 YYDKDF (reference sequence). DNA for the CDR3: TGTGCCACCAGCGGAAGACAGGGCTTTGGCTACACCTTC. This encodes CATSGRQGFGYTF.